This T cell receptor (beta chain) was profiled in a study of tumor and adjacent non-tumor tissue in lung cancer. Study conclusions and caveats: Tumor repertoires had a smaller top 100 clone share than normal lung.

The template was RNA from unsorted bulk tissue. More than 3 cm separated this lung sample from the edge of the tumor. The library came from three nested PCR rounds adapted from ARM-PCR protocols. TCRdb redid the calling of the multiplex PCR reads with MiXCR, one entry per CDR3 protein. In the table there are 80,000 to 130,000 distinct CDR3 sequences, over 55% of which are singletons. The ends were cut back, 1 base at V and 5 bases at J, with 8 bases in the middle. CDR3 length equals 13 residues. This clonotype was counted ten times or more. The antigen is unknown. The sequenced sample consisted of distant non-tumor lung tissue. The sequence came from a young man with non-small cell lung cancer. The V gene is TRBV12-3 or TRBV12-4, the J gene TRBJ1-1; D gene uncertain. In DNA form, the CDR3 reads TGTGCCAGCAGTTTAGGGGGTCGGACTGAAGCTTTCTTT. Its protein is CASSLGGRTEAFF.